Presented here are 29 T cell receptor beta chains from one specimen sequenced in a study of tumor-infiltrating lymphocytes in primary liver carcinoma. Alongside blood RNA obtained from unsorted whole blood, germline DNA was also extracted. Synthesis of TCR beta cDNA was carried out from 500 ng total RNA with a constant-region primer. For TCR beta, libraries were produced by three nested multiplex PCR rounds using slightly modified ARM-PCR. TRBV1-TRBV30 forward primers paired with a C-beta reverse primer drove the first two PCR rounds, ten to eleven cycles each. Each CDR3 protein is one row after TCRdb ran MiXCR on the multiplex PCR reads. Of approximately 330,000 distinct CDR3 sequences in the sample, about 61% were seen once. Material: peripheral blood. Source of these receptors: a man in his forties with primary liver carcinoma and hepatitis B virus infection.

In the case of this clonotype: A read error is possible here, since a much larger clone lies one base away. CDR3 in amino acids: CASSPGETQCF. The DNA for the CDR3 is TGTGCCAGCAGTCCAGGAGAGACCCAGTGCTTC. This chain joins TRBV6-5 and TRBJ2-5; D is unclear. This CDR3 is 11 amino acids long. Germline V gene sequence: CDR1 MNHEY, CDR2 SVGAGI.

This clonotype showed up many times. The rearrangement links TRBV29-1 to TRBJ1-1; D is undetermined. CDR1 and CDR2 (germline): SQVTM, ANQGSEA. Trimming left V 4 bases short and J 2 bases short, with 11 bases between. The CDR3 totals 13 residues. In DNA form, the CDR3 reads TGCAGCGTTGTTGGGGAAGGAAACACTGAAGCTTTCTTT. Encoded protein: CSVVGEGNTEAFF.

Details on this clonotype: This clone may be a read error of a much larger clone one base away. V usage is TRBV12-3 or TRBV12-4 and J usage is TRBJ2-3, with 7 bases aligning to TRBD2. The CDR3 has 14 amino acids. The CDR3 region has the DNA TGTACCAGCAGTCCAAGCGGGATCACAGATACGCAGTATTTT. This translates into CTSSPSGITDTQYF.

This sequence joins TRBV4-1 and TRBJ2-7; no firm D call. V lost 4 bases and J lost 4, with 17 bases in between. Germline CDR1 is MGHRA and CDR2 is YSYEKL. The CDR3 is made up of 15 amino acids. CDR3 loop: CASSPIPEAFYEQYF. CDR3 in DNA: TGCGCCAGCAGCCCCATCCCCGAGGCATTTTACGAGCAGTACTTC.

With respect to this clonotype: No conserved phenylalanine or tryptophan is present at the end of the CDR3, so a read error is the likely explanation. The CDR3 nucleotides are TGTGCCAGCAGTTTCCGCGCTCACTCCTACAATGAGCAGTTCCTC. It codes for CASSFRAHSYNEQFL. The rearrangement uses TRBV6-5 and TRBJ2-1; D not resolved. CDR3 length: 15 residues. Between the trimmed V and J ends, which lost 4 bases and 0 bases, there was a span of 10 bases. Looked up from germline, CDR1 is MNHEY and CDR2 is SVGAGI.

This clonotype was seen once. J is TRBJ1-1 and V is TRBV28; D is undetermined. This CDR3 is built from 10 residues. Germline V gives CDR1 MDHEN, CDR2 SYDVKM. V was cut by 5 bases and J by 11 bases, with 9 bases left in between. CDR3 region: CASSQTRAFF. The CDR3 region has the DNA TGTGCCAGCAGTCAAACCCGGGCTTTCTTT.

On this clonotype: Mismatch with germline at one junction end may stem from a read error. The chain joins TRBV6-5 to TRBJ2-1, with 7 bases matching TRBD1. This CDR3 has 17 residues. Per the germline V gene, CDR1 is MNHEY and CDR2 is SVGAGI. The CDR3 nucleotides are TGTGCCAGAAGTTACACGAGACCAGGGGGTGCTGGGAATGGGCAGTTCTTC. Protein sequence: CARSYTRPGGAGNGQFF.

V is TRBV5-5 and J is TRBJ2-5, with 8 bases fitting TRBD1. The CDR3 is 15 residues long. The germline V gene encodes CDR1 SGHKS and CDR2 YYEKEE (reference sequence). Germline trimming cut 4 bases from V and 5 bases from J; bases unmatched to any gene: 10. In DNA, the CDR3 is TGTGCCAGCAGCCCTAGACAGGGGCGTTTGGAGACCCAGTACTTC. Protein sequence: CASSPRQGRLETQYF.

This clonotype was recorded many times. The chain joins TRBV4-3 to TRBJ1-6; D remains ambiguous. CDR3 length: 15 residues. The germline V gene has CDR1 LGHNA and CDR2 YSLEER. V was trimmed by 2 bases and J by 0 bases, leaving 5 bases between them. Here the CDR3 reads CASSQQSSYNSPLHF. In nucleotides, the CDR3 is TGCGCCAGCAGCCAACAGAGCTCCTATAATTCACCCCTCCACTTT.

In regard to this clonotype: Possible read error: a much larger clone is one base away. The rearrangement links TRBV25-1 to TRBJ1-5, with 7 bases that match TRBD1. The CDR3 extends over 14 amino acids. Germline V gene lookup returns CDR1 MGHDK and CDR2 SYGVNS. V was clipped by 2 bases and J by 9 bases; unmatched bases: 7. The CDR3 reads CASSEDRVGRPQHF. The CDR3 nucleotides read TGTGCCAGCAGTGAAGACAGGGTTGGTCGGCCCCAGCATTTT.

With regard to this clonotype: One junction end does not reproduce the germline sequence, and a read error may be involved. This chain uses TRBV6-2 or TRBV6-3 with TRBJ2-6; D is perhaps TRBD1 or TRBD2 (5 bases each). This CDR3 spans 17 amino acids. In germline, CDR1 is MNHEY, CDR2 SVGEGT. CDR3 sequence reads: CASSYLGTLLGDNVLTF. The CDR3, as DNA: TGTGCCAGCAGTTACCTTGGGACCCTACTTGGGGACAACGTCCTGACTTTC.

A remark on this clonotype: At one boundary the junction diverges from the germline segment, which might be a read error. The gene calls are TRBV5-4 and TRBJ2-5; possible D gene TRBD1, 6 bases. This CDR3 region has 13 residues. Looked up from germline, CDR1 is SGHNT and CDR2 is YYREEE (reference sequence). The CDR3 DNA reads as TGTGCCGGCAGCTTGGACAGTAACGAGACCCAGTACTTC. As protein: CAGSLDSNETQYF.

Of note for this clonotype: A read error may produce the germline difference seen at one junction end. The gene calls are TRBV7-8 and TRBJ2-3; the match to TRBD1 covers 11 bases. CDR3 length: 17 residues. Germline CDR1 is SGHVS and CDR2 is FQNEAQ. The CDR3 DNA reads TGTGCCAGCAGCACCTTACCGGGACAGGGGGTCACAGATATGCAGTATTTT. As protein: CASSTLPGQGVTDMQYF. Combining the CDR3 with reference TRBV7-8 and TRBJ2-3 gives the whole variable domain GAGVSQSPRYKVAKRGQDVALRCDPISGHVSLFWYQQALGQGPEFLTYFQNEAQLDKSGLPSDRFFAERPEGSVSTLKIQRTQQEDSAVYLCASSTLPGQGVTDMQYFGPGTRLTVL.

The chain joins TRBV5-1 to TRBJ2-7; 8 nucleotides align to TRBD1. This CDR3 contains 16 residues. J lost 4 bases, V lost 4 bases, and 13 bases had no gene match. Germline CDR1 is SGHRS and CDR2 is YFSETQ. As DNA, the CDR3 is TGCGCCAGCAGCCTAGGACAGGGTAAGGGAGAGTACGAGCAGTACTTC. As protein: CASSLGQGKGEYEQYF.

As for this clonotype: One end of the junction does not line up with germline, which may come from a read error. This chain joins TRBV5-4 and TRBJ1-2; 7 nucleotides align to TRBD1. Germline lookup yields CDR1 SGHNT and CDR2 YYREEE (reference sequence). The length of the CDR3 is 14 residues. CDR3 nucleotides: TGTGCCAGGAGCTTGGGGGCAGGGGGACGTGGCTACACCTTC. This gives the protein CARSLGAGGRGYTF. The full variable domain, in which reference TRBV5-4 and TRBJ1-2 provide the parts outside the CDR3, is ETGVTQSPTHLIKTRGQQVTLRCSSQSGHNTVSWYQQALGQGPQFIFQYYREEENGRGNFPPRFSGLQFPNYSSELNVNALELDDSALYLCARSLGAGGRGYTFGSGTRLTVV.

In the case of this clonotype: Given a much more abundant clone one base away, this may be a read error. The chain has TRBV6-5 and TRBJ1-1; D gene uncertain. The V and J ends lost 2 bases and 7 bases respectively, with 8 bases between them. Germline CDR1 MNHEY, CDR2 SVGAGI. The CDR3 length is 12 residues. The CDR3 DNA sequence: TGTGCCAGCAGTTACAGGCCGGGTGAAGCTTTCTTT. The encoded protein is CASSYRPGEAFF.

The V gene is TRBV12-3 or TRBV12-4, the J gene TRBJ2-5; D gene unclear. V was clipped by 7 bases and J by 4 bases, with 13 bases between them. The CDR3 runs to 13 residues. This CDR3 reads CASNRSRTETQYF. Here the CDR3 DNA reads TGTGCCAGCAACCGAAGCAGGACAGAGACCCAGTACTTC.

Regarding this clonotype: A much larger clone differs from this one at a single base, so this may be a read error. This rearrangement joins TRBV10-2 to TRBJ2-5; unclear D gene. Germline lookup yields CDR1 WSHSY and CDR2 SAAADI. Trimming left V 7 bases short and J 4 bases short, with 13 bases between. This CDR3 comprises 13 residues. The CDR3 DNA sequence: TGCGCCAGCAAAGCAGGTGGTGCAGAGACCCAGTACTTC. Translation gives CASKAGGAETQYF.

This clonotype has ten or more counts. V is TRBV6-5 and J is TRBJ1-1; D uncertain. Germline lookup yields CDR1 MNHEY and CDR2 SVGAGI. This CDR3 comprises 13 residues. V was trimmed by 0 bases and J by 8 bases, leaving 10 bases between them. CDR3: CASSYSVTSEAFF. CDR3 coding DNA: TGTGCCAGCAGTTACTCTGTGACGAGCGAAGCTTTCTTT.

V gene TRBV6-2 or TRBV6-3 combines with J gene TRBJ2-3; D gene ambiguous. CDR1 and CDR2 (germline): MNHEY, SVGEGT. The CDR3 spans 14 residues. The V gene lost 7 bases and the J gene lost 2 bases, with 13 bases spanning the gap. CDR3: CASKQPEVTDTQYF. The CDR3 coding sequence is TGTGCCAGCAAACAACCAGAAGTCACAGATACGCAGTATTTT.

This clonotype has only a few counts. The V gene is TRBV6-5, the J gene TRBJ2-7; 7 bases align to TRBD2. J gave up 0 bases and V 6 bases, and 8 bases lay outside the gene matches. The CDR3 extends over 15 amino acids. Germline CDR1 MNHEY, CDR2 SVGAGI. The CDR3 loop is CASRDRLARSYEQYF. For the CDR3, the DNA is TGTGCCAGCAGGGACCGACTAGCCCGCTCCTACGAGCAGTACTTC.

This clonotype was seen ten or more times. This chain uses TRBV6-5 with TRBJ2-7; D is unclear. The CDR3 sequence is 14 residues long. The V end lost 10 bases, the J end lost 7 bases, and 23 bases lay between the germline ends. CDR1 and CDR2 from the germline V gene are MNHEY and SVGAGI. This CDR3 reads CATSIPGPTREQYF. As DNA, the CDR3 is TGTGCCACGTCAATCCCCGGGCCCACGAGGGAGCAGTACTTC.

With respect to this clonotype: The CDR3 does not end in the conserved phenylalanine or tryptophan, so this is likely a read error. The gene calls are TRBV12-3 or TRBV12-4 and TRBJ1-1; D not resolved. V was cut by 2 bases and J by 1 base, with 8 bases left in between. The CDR3 runs to 14 residues. DNA of the CDR3: TGTGCCAGCAGTTTACGAACGCCGAACACTGAAGCTTTCTCT. This encodes CASSLRTPNTEAFS.

This clonotype came up many times. This rearrangement joins TRBV11-2 to TRBJ2-3; D remains unclear. Germline V gene lookup returns CDR1 SGHAT and CDR2 FQNNGV. This CDR3 is built from 13 residues. V lost 6 bases and J lost 4, with 11 bases in between. This CDR3 is CASSNLGPDTQYF. The DNA for the CDR3 is TGTGCCAGCAGTAATCTAGGGCCAGATACGCAGTATTTT.

This clonotype occurred many times. The chain has TRBV29-1 and TRBJ1-3; D ambiguous. V lost 3 bases, J lost 3 bases, and 9 bases lay in between. CDR1 and CDR2 (germline): SQVTM, ANQGSEA. The CDR3 is made up of 13 amino acids. CDR3 amino acids: CSVDSGGGNTIYF. CDR3 in DNA: TGCAGCGTTGACTCTGGTGGTGGAAACACCATATATTTT.

This clonotype has just a few counts. V gene TRBV4-1 combines with J gene TRBJ2-3; no clear D. The V gene's germline CDR1 is MGHRA and CDR2 YSYEKL. V shed 1 base and J shed 5 bases, with 10 bases lying between them. CDR3 length: 14 residues. The CDR3 DNA reads as TGCGCCAGCAGCCAAGGCCCGAGTGTAGATACGCAGTATTTT. Residues: CASSQGPSVDTQYF.

Only a few counts were recorded for this clonotype. The CDR3 DNA follows: TGTGCCAGCAGTCGCGACCCCTCTGGAAACACCATATATTTT. Its protein product is CASSRDPSGNTIYF. The rearrangement uses TRBV7-9 and TRBJ1-3; D remains ambiguous. Trimming left V 6 bases short and J 0 bases short, with 9 bases between. CDR1 and CDR2 (germline): SEHNR, FQNEAQ (reference sequence). The CDR3 contains 14 residues.

V gene TRBV5-1 combines with J gene TRBJ1-6, with D possibly TRBD1 on 5 matching bases. CDR3 length equals 15 residues. Per germline, CDR1 SGHRS and CDR2 YFSETQ. Trimming cost V 4 bases and J 7 bases, with 15 bases left between them. In nucleotides, the CDR3 is TGCGCCAGCAGCCCGGAGGGACGGAAGAATTCACCCCTCCACTTT. It specifies CASSPEGRKNSPLHF.

This clonotype was seen only a few times. V gene TRBV7-2 combines with J gene TRBJ1-2, with D perhaps matching TRBD1 (6 bases). The ends were cut back, 8 bases at V and 3 bases at J, with 13 bases in the middle. CDR3 length: 13 residues. Germline V gene data show CDR1 as SGHTA and CDR2 as FQGNSA. The CDR3 nucleotides are TGTGCCAGCGCGGACAGCTCTTACTATGGCTACACCTTC. The encoded protein is CASADSSYYGYTF.